These 24 T cell receptor beta chains share one sample of origin, sequenced in a study of blood T cell repertoires in COVID-19. Only in-frame clones appear in the TCRdb table, and some are missing; sequencing was by immunoSEQ multiplex PCR. The sample consists of approximately 290,000 clones, 80% to 95% of them appearing once. Input material: PBMCs or T cells enriched from blood (not recorded which). The receptor source for this set is a woman between 25 and 40 years old who had recovered from COVID-19.

V and J are TRBV4-3 and TRBJ1-3; TRBD1 matches 7 bases. This CDR3 has 17 amino acids. The ends lost 1 base at V and 0 bases at J; junction bases unmatched: 6. The germline V gene encodes CDR1 LGHNA and CDR2 YSLEER. The CDR3 spells CASSQGQGVVSGNTIYF. The CDR3 nucleotides read TGCGCCAGCAGCCAAGGCCAGGGGGTGGTCTCTGGAAACACCATATATTTT.

The rearrangement joins TRBV21-1 to TRBJ1-5; the D call in the table, TRBD1, was not verified against the DNA. TRBV21-1 is a listed pseudogene. The CDR3 has 14 residues. The CDR3 here is CASSPGSRAQPQHF. Here the CDR3 DNA reads TGTGCCAGCAGCCCAGGGTCTCGGGCTCAGCCCCAGCATTTT.

V gene TRBV29-1 combines with J gene TRBJ1-2; D possibly corresponds to TRBD1 (5 bases). Per germline, CDR1 SQVTM and CDR2 ANQGSEA. The CDR3 is 14 residues long. Deletions cut 3 bases from V and 6 bases from J, with 17 bases between. CDR3 sequence reads: CSVDGAGWGDGYTF. For the CDR3, the DNA is TGCAGCGTTGACGGGGCAGGGTGGGGGGATGGCTACACCTTC.

CDR3 nucleotides: TGTGCCAGCAGCTTGGCCCGGGGACTAGCGGGAAGGTACCAAGAGACCCAGTACTTC. It is translated as CASSLARGLAGRYQETQYF. The chain employs TRBV5-5 and TRBJ2-5; TRBD2 matches at 13 bases. Unmatched junction bases numbered 8, after V lost 0 bases and J lost 0 bases. The germline gives CDR1 SGHKS, CDR2 YYEKEE (reference sequence). The CDR3 sequence is 19 residues long.

Of note for this clone: Different DNA sequences within this sample yield the same CDR3. The rearrangement uses TRBV28 and TRBJ2-2; tentative D call: TRBD2 (5 bases). The germline V gene encodes CDR1 MDHEN and CDR2 SYDVKM. Trimming left V 2 bases short and J 3 bases short, with 7 bases between. The CDR3 loop spans 14 amino acids. The CDR3 DNA sequence: TGTGCCAGCAGTTTAACCGGGGACACCGGGGAGCTGTTTTTT. This encodes CASSLTGDTGELFF.

CDR3 DNA: TGTGCCCCCGGCTCCAGCGGGAGTGGCGAGCAGTACTTC. Amino acids: CAPGSSGSGEQYF. The chain is built from TRBV10-3 and TRBJ2-7, with 8 bases aligning to TRBD2. The CDR3 length is 13 residues. V gave up 11 bases and J gave up 6 bases; unmatched junction bases: 12. Germline-derived CDR1 and CDR2 are ENHRY and SYGVKD.

This rearrangement joins TRBV9 to TRBJ1-2, with D maybe TRBD1 (6 bases). The V gene lost 3 bases and the J gene lost 6 bases, with 15 bases spanning the gap. There are 14 residues in the CDR3. The V gene's germline CDR1 is SGDLS and CDR2 YYNGEE. DNA for the CDR3: TGTGCCAGCAGCGAGTCTAGGGGGATCCATGGCTACACCTTC. Encoded protein: CASSESRGIHGYTF. The variable domain in full, with the rest retrieved from reference TRBV9 and TRBJ1-2, is DSGVTQTPKHLITATGQRVTLRCSPRSGDLSVYWYQQSLDQGLQFLIQYYNGEERAKGNILERFSAQQFPDLHSELNLSSLELGDSALYFCASSESRGIHGYTFGSGTRLTVV.

The chain uses TRBV2 and TRBJ1-3; tentative D call: TRBD1 (5 bases). Germline CDR1 is SNHLY and CDR2 is FYNNEI. CDR3 length: 16 amino acids. Trimming removed 3 bases at V and 0 bases at J, with 12 bases between. Here the CDR3 DNA reads TGTGCCAGCAGTGAGCGGGGGGAAGGCTCTGGAAACACCATATATTTT. Residues: CASSERGEGSGNTIYF. The full variable domain, completed using reference TRBV2 and TRBJ1-3, is EPEVTQTPSHQVTQMGQEVILRCVPISNHLYFYWYRQILGQKVEFLVSFYNNEISEKSEIFDDQFSVERPDGSNFTLKIRSTKLEDSAMYFCASSERGEGSGNTIYFGEGSWLTVV.

This chain uses TRBV3-1 (or the pseudogene TRBV3-2) with TRBJ2-1; a possible D gene is TRBD2 (6 bases). Germline CDR1 and CDR2: LGHDT and YNNKEL (reference sequence). The CDR3 runs to 18 residues. V dropped 3 bases and J dropped 0 bases, with 18 bases sitting between them. CDR3 protein: CASSHPSKGGNSYNEQFF. The CDR3 DNA reads TGTGCCAGCAGCCACCCTTCTAAGGGCGGGAACTCCTACAATGAGCAGTTCTTC.

The chain is built from TRBV5-1 and TRBJ2-7, with a tentative D call TRBD1 (6 bases). This CDR3 comprises 13 residues. CDR1 is SGHRS, CDR2 YFSETQ, per germline. Trimming removed 4 bases from V and 3 bases from J, with 11 bases in between. The CDR3 sequence is CASSRDILYEQYF. CDR3 bases: TGCGCCAGCAGCCGGGACATCCTCTACGAGCAGTACTTC.

CDR3 nucleotides: TGTGCCACTAGGGGGCAGGGGGACGGTGGCTACACCTTC. This translates into CATRGQGDGGYTF. The chain couples TRBV19 to TRBJ1-2; TRBD1 aligns across 7 bases. CDR1 and CDR2 (germline): LNHDA, SQIVND (reference sequence). This CDR3 comprises 13 residues. V was clipped by 10 bases and J by 7 bases; unmatched bases: 12.

The CDR3 nucleotides are TGTGCCTGGAGTACAGGGGGAGAGCAGTTCTTC. Its translation is CAWSTGGEQFF. The rearrangement joins TRBV30 to TRBJ2-1; 8 bases agree with TRBD1. This CDR3 region has 11 residues. The V gene end was trimmed by 2 bases and the J gene end by 10 bases; junction bases not matched to a gene: 1. Germline V gene lookup returns CDR1 GTSNPN and CDR2 SVGIG (reference sequence).

Here the CDR3 DNA reads TGTGCCAGCAGTTTATATAGCGGAAGCTCCTACAATGAGCAGTTCTTC. This gives the protein CASSLYSGSSYNEQFF. The chain employs TRBV27 and TRBJ2-1, with a weak D call TRBD2 (6 bases). The CDR3 contains 16 residues. V lost 1 base, J lost 0 bases, and 10 bases lay in between. CDR1 and CDR2 from the germline V gene are MNHEY and SMNVEV (reference sequence).

This clone was observed a single time. This same CDR3 is encoded by further DNA sequences in the sample. The chain carries TRBV7-2 and TRBJ2-5; 11 nucleotides align to TRBD1. The V gene's germline CDR1 is SGHTA and CDR2 FQGNSA. The CDR3 loop spans 15 amino acids. V was pared by 6 bases and J by 3 bases, with 6 bases of the junction left unmatched. CDR3: CASSLGDRGKETQYF. The DNA of the CDR3 is TGTGCCAGCAGTTTGGGGGACAGGGGGAAAGAGACCCAGTACTTC.

The genes are TRBV5-4 and TRBJ2-1; 11 nucleotides agree with TRBD2. V shed 4 bases, J shed 4 bases, and the junction held 7 bases outside the gene matches. The CDR3 length is 16 residues. Germline lookup yields CDR1 SGHNT and CDR2 YYREEE (reference sequence). CDR3 DNA sequence: TGTGCCAGCAGCCCAGGGACTAGCGGTACTTACAATGAGCAGTTCTTC. Protein sequence: CASSPGTSGTYNEQFF.

The chain carries TRBV3-1 (or the pseudogene TRBV3-2) and TRBJ2-5; D perhaps matches TRBD2 (5 bases). Germline CDR1 is LGHDT and CDR2 is YNNKEL (reference sequence). The CDR3 has 14 residues. Between the trimmed V and J ends, which lost 3 bases and 7 bases, there was a span of 15 bases. As DNA, the CDR3 is TGTGCCAGCAGCCACGGGGTTAACCGGGGGACCCAGTACTTC. As protein: CASSHGVNRGTQYF.

The CDR3 region has the DNA TGCGCCAGCAGTGGGGACAGGGGGCTCGATACGCAGTATTTT. It specifies CASSGDRGLDTQYF. The V and J genes are TRBV10-2 and TRBJ2-3; 12 positions match TRBD1. The CDR3 loop spans 14 amino acids. CDR1 is WSHSY, CDR2 SAAADI, per germline. J gave up 6 bases and V 4 bases, and 2 bases lay outside the gene matches.

V usage is TRBV3-1 (or the pseudogene TRBV3-2) and J usage is TRBJ2-7; the D gene is possibly TRBD1 (6 bases). This CDR3 has 18 amino acids. Germline V gives CDR1 LGHDT, CDR2 YNNKEL (reference sequence). V was pared by 0 bases and J by 0 bases, with 18 bases between. DNA of the CDR3: TGTGCCAGCAGCCAAGAGAACCCCCAGGGGTCCAGCTCCTACGAGCAGTACTTC. Translation: CASSQENPQGSSSYEQYF.

The chain carries TRBV7-2 and TRBJ1-4; the match to TRBD1 covers 9 bases. The CDR3 loop spans 15 amino acids. Trimming cost V 5 bases and J 6 bases; bases outside gene matches: 7. Germline-derived CDR1 and CDR2 are SGHTA and FQGNSA. The CDR3 loop reads CASSLQGAPDEKLFF. The CDR3 DNA sequence: TGTGCCAGCAGCCTACAGGGGGCGCCGGATGAAAAACTGTTTTTT.

This chain links TRBV10-3 with TRBJ1-5; a possible D gene is TRBD1 (5 bases). The V and J ends lost 8 bases and 3 bases respectively, with 8 bases between them. This CDR3 comprises 12 residues. Germline V gives CDR1 ENHRY, CDR2 SYGVKD. The DNA of the CDR3 is TGTGCCATCGGGGACTCCAATCAGCCCCAGCATTTT. Translating gives CAIGDSNQPQHF.

The rearrangement joins TRBV5-6 to TRBJ1-4; perhaps TRBD1 as D (5 bases). This CDR3 region has 14 residues. CDR1 SGHDT and CDR2 YYEEEE come from the germline V gene. The V gene lost 0 bases and the J gene lost 10 bases, with 13 bases spanning the gap. Here the CDR3 reads CASSLGGRERKLFF. In nucleotides, the CDR3 is TGTGCCAGCAGCTTGGGGGGCAGGGAAAGAAAACTGTTTTTT.

The chain links TRBV7-9 to TRBJ1-1, with 9 positions matching TRBD1. The CDR3 contains 18 residues. Germline lookup yields CDR1 SEHNR and CDR2 FQNEAQ (reference sequence). J lost 0 bases, V lost 2 bases, and 10 bases had no gene match. DNA of the CDR3: TGTGCCAGCAGCTTACTAGGGACAGGGATCAACCTGAACACTGAAGCTTTCTTT. This gives the protein CASSLLGTGINLNTEAFF.

The chain couples TRBV9 to TRBJ2-1; 10 bases are shared with TRBD1. Germline V gives CDR1 SGDLS, CDR2 YYNGEE. V gave up 3 bases and J gave up 5 bases; unmatched junction bases: 2. This CDR3 spans 14 amino acids. This chain's CDR3 is CASSAGQGNNEQFF. The DNA for the CDR3 is TGTGCCAGCAGCGCGGGACAGGGGAACAATGAGCAGTTCTTC.

The J gene is TRBJ2-5, the V gene TRBV3-1 (or the pseudogene TRBV3-2); perhaps TRBD2 as D (7 bases). CDR3 length: 14 residues. Germline CDR1 and CDR2: LGHDT and YNNKEL (reference sequence). V was cut by 6 bases and J by 2 bases, with 13 bases left in between. The CDR3 DNA reads TGTGCCAGCAGAGAGGGGGGGGGACAAGAGACCCAGTACTTC. It encodes CASREGGGQETQYF.